The clone carrying this TCR beta chain was observed a handful of times. What it binds is unknown. A single record per CDR3 protein comes from TCRdb applying MiXCR to the 5' RACE reads. The sample consists of around 130,000 distinct CDR3 sequences, over 15% of them appearing once. These data originate in a study of CD8 T cells in ankylosing spondylitis. Study observations and caveats: It appeared that ankylosing spondylitis blood was characterized by a TCR beta motif of under ten highly homologous variants. Disease-linked clones were found to be CD8+ and relatively rare in peripheral blood.

The germline V gene has CDR1 LGHDT and CDR2 YNNKEL (reference sequence). This CDR3 has 15 residues. V was trimmed by 3 bases and J by 2 bases, leaving 13 bases between them. The source of this sequence is a male donor with ankylosing spondylitis. V usage is TRBV3-1 and J usage is TRBJ2-5; D is ambiguous. The sample consisted of blood, either unsorted or a sorted T cell fraction (not recorded which). CDR3 in DNA: TGTGCCAGCAGCCACCGGAATGGACGGCAAGAGACCCAGTACTTC. It codes for CASSHRNGRQETQYF.